The T cell receptor beta chain described here comes from a study of PD-1 blockade in classical Hodgkin lymphoma. For the study at large: Once every 2 weeks, patients received intravenous nivolumab at 3 mg/kg.

To note about this clone: Its antigen is still unknown.

Autologous stem cell transplantation was followed by relapse in every patient, and brentuximab vedotin exposure varied. CDR3 length: 16 residues. CDR1 and CDR2 (germline): LGHNA, YSLEER. The germline V and J ends were trimmed by 0 bases and 0 bases, with 6 bases remaining between them. TCRdb's table, derived via immunoSEQ multiplex PCR, lists solely in-frame clones and lacks some. This sample has more than 40,000 clones, with around nine tenths found just once. Study-wide points: Before treatment, TCR diversity in newly diagnosed patients was reportedly lower than in healthy donors.

This specimen was peripheral blood mononuclear cells (PBMCs), taken at baseline. The sequence was collected from a human donor with classical Hodgkin lymphoma. The chain has TRBV4-3 and TRBJ2-6; D not resolved. CDR3 bases: TGCGCCAGCAGCCAAGAAGCAGGCTCTGGGGCCAACGTCCTGACTTTC. This codes for CASSQEAGSGANVLTF.